This TCR beta chain originates from a study of blood T cell repertoires in COVID-19. In the source study's methods: Amplification of reference gene primers provided the estimated nucleated cell counts. TCRdb's table, derived via immunoSEQ multiplex PCR, lists solely in-frame clones and lacks some. The V and J calls and clone size were taken over from that table, and D and trimming were inferred from the DNA. The table shows 150,000 to 200,000 clones, with 82% occurring only once. This CDR3 contains 15 residues. CDR1 MNHNS and CDR2 SASEGT come from the germline V gene. V was cut by 2 bases and J by 4 bases, with 14 bases left in between.

This TCR was recovered from a woman aged 65 to 85 with acute or convalescent COVID-19. The chain employs TRBV6-1 and TRBJ1-1; D remains ambiguous. Specimen: peripheral blood. The CDR3 region has the DNA TGTGCCAGCAGTGAATCAGTCGGAGGGTTCACTGAAGCTTTCTTT. Translation: CASSESVGGFTEAFF.